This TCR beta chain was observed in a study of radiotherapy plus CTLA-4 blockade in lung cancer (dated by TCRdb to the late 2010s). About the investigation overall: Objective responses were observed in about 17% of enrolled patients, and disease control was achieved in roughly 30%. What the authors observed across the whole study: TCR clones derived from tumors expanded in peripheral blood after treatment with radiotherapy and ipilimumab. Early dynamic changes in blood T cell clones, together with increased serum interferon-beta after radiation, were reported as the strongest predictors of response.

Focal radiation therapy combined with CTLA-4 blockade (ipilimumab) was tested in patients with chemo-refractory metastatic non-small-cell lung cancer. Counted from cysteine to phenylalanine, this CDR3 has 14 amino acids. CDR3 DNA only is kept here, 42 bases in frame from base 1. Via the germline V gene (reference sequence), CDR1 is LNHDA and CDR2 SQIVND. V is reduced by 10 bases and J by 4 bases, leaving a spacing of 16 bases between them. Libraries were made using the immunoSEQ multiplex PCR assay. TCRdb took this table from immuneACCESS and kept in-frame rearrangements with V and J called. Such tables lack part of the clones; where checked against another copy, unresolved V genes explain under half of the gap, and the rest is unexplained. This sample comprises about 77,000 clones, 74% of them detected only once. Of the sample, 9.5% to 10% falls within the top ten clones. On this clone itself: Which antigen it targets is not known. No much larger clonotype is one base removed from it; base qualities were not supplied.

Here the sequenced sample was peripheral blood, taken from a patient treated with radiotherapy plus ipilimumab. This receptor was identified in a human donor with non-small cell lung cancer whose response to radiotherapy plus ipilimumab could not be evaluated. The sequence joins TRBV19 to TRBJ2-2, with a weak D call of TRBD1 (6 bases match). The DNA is TGTGCCACCCGGGACACCCAGATCACCGGGGAGCTGTTTTTT. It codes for CATRDTQITGELFF.